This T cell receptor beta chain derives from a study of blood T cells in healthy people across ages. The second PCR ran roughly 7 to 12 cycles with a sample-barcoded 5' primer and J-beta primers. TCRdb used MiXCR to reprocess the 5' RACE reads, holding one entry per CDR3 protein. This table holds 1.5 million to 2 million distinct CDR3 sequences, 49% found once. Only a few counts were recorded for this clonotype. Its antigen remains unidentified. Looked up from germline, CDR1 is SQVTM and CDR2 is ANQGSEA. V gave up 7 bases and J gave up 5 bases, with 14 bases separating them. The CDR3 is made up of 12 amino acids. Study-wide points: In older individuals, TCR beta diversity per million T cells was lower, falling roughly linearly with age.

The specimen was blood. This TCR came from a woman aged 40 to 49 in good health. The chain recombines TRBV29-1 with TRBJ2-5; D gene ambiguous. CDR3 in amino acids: CSAMKVSETQYF. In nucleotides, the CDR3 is TGCAGCGCTATGAAGGTCTCGGAGACCCAGTACTTC.